Below, one T cell receptor beta chain is given with its context. What it binds is not known. Sequencing was done on patients that had shown CD8+CD57+ cell expansion by flow cytometry. In all patients, the disease was severe acquired aplastic anemia. Blood came from patients not yet given any therapy. For CDR3 and TCR beta VDJ profiling, genomic DNA was the template used. MiXCR was run by TCRdb on the reads, yielding one entry per CDR3 protein. This sample has approximately 470,000 distinct CDR3 sequences, with more than 25% found just once. This CDR3 has 13 amino acids. V was shortened by 6 bases and J by 3 bases, with 12 bases between the two germline ends. Germline CDR1 is SGHTA and CDR2 is FQGTGA. This entry belongs to a study of CD8+CD57+ T cells in acquired aplastic anemia. Across the whole study: Quantities of DNA derived from sorted CD4+ and CD8+ cells averaged 3.2 ug.

Study-wide findings and caveats: Twenty-nine shared CD8+ CDR3s appeared highly expressed within patients' immunodominant clones.

The chain joins TRBV7-3 to TRBJ2-7, with D perhaps TRBD2 (7 bases). The source is a human donor with aplastic anemia. Sequenced sample: sorted CD4+, CD8+, or CD8+CD57+ T cells (not recorded which) from PBMCs. The CDR3 is CASRAGAFYEQYF. CDR3 DNA sequence: TGTGCCAGCAGGGCGGGGGCCTTCTACGAGCAGTACTTC.